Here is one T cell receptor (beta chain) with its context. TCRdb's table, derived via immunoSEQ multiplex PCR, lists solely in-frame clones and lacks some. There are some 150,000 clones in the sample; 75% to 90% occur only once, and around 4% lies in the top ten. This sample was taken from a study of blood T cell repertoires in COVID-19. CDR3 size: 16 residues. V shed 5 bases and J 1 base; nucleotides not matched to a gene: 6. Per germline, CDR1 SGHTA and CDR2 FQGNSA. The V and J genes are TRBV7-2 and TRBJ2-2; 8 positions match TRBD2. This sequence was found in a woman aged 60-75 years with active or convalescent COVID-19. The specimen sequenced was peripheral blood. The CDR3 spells CASSPPGRGNTGELFF. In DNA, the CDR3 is TGTGCCAGCAGCCCTCCCGGGAGGGGGAACACCGGGGAGCTGTTTTTT.